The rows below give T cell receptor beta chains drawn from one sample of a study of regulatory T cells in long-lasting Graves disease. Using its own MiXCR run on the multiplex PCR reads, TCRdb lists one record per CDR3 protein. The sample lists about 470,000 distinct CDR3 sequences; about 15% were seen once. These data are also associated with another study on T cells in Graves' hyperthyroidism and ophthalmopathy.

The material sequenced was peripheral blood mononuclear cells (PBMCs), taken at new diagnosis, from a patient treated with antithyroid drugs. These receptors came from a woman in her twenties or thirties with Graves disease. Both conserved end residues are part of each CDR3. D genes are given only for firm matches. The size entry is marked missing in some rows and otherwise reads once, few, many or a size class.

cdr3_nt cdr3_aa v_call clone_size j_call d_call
TGTGCCAGCTCACGAGGCAGGGATTCCGGAAACACCATATATTTT CASSRGRDSGNTIYF TRBV18 many TRBJ1-3 -
TGTGCCAGTAGAAGAGGCAGGGTTTCGACAGATACGCAGTATTTT CASRRGRVSTDTQYF TRBV19 - TRBJ2-3 -
TGCAGTGCTAGAGATAGAACGGGAGGGCCGACAAACGAGCAGTACTTC CSARDRTGGPTNEQYF TRBV20-1 many TRBJ2-7 TRBD2
TGTGCCTGGAGTGTGGCCAGGGGTACAGATACGCAGTATTTT CAWSVARGTDTQYF TRBV30 few TRBJ2-3 -
TGCAGTGCTAGAGGGGGACTAGCTGGGGATGATACGCAGTATTTT CSARGGLAGDDTQYF TRBV20-1 many TRBJ2-3 TRBD2
TGCAGTGCTAGAAAATTGAACACTGAAGCTTTCTTT CSARKLNTEAFF TRBV20-1 many TRBJ1-1 -
TGCGCCAGCAGTGACCAACGGACCTTCGGCAATGAGCAGTTCTTC CASSDQRTFGNEQFF TRBV10-1 many TRBJ2-1 -
TGTGCCAGCAGTCCTCCCGAGGGCTCTGGAAACACCATATATTTT CASSPPEGSGNTIYF TRBV28 many TRBJ1-3 -
TGTGCCAGCAGTTTGGGGGACAGGGGGCGTAGAAATTCACCCCTCCACTTT CASSLGDRGRRNSPLHF TRBV12-3/TRBV12-4 many TRBJ1-6 TRBD1
TGTGCCTGCCAACACAACCATAATGAAAAACTGTTTTTT CACQHNHNEKLFF TRBV30 many TRBJ1-4 -
TGTGCCAGCAGCTTAGGAGGAGGGGACCAAGCTTTCTTT CASSLGGGDQAFF TRBV11-2 many TRBJ1-1 -